These 19 T cell receptor beta chains came from one sample sequenced in a study of cytomegalovirus exposure and HLA in healthy donors. Both 60 Vbeta primers and 13 Jbeta primers went into the PCR. Here immunoSEQ multiplex PCR was the method, and the copy in TCRdb shows in-frame clones only, minus some. The data hold over 150,000 clones, with over 70% observed a single time. Material for sequencing was PBMCs. The receptor set was obtained from a man aged 30 to 39 in good health and CMV-seropositive.

The chain employs TRBV5-1 and TRBJ1-1, with 9 nucleotides matching TRBD1. Germline CDR1 is SGHRS and CDR2 is YFSETQ. The CDR3 consists of 16 residues. V trimming: 4 bases; J trimming: 0 bases; junction bases outside the gene matches: 7. The CDR3 reads CASSPKQGAVNTEAFF. The DNA for the CDR3 is TGCGCCAGCAGCCCAAAACAGGGGGCGGTGAACACTGAAGCTTTCTTT. Full variable domain (remainder filled in from reference TRBV5-1 and TRBJ1-1): KAGVTQTPRYLIKTRGQQVTLSCSPISGHRSVSWYQQTPGQGLQFLFEYFSETQRNKGNFPGRFSGRQFSNSRSEMNVSTLELGDSALYLCASSPKQGAVNTEAFFGQGTRLTVV.

The chain joins TRBV7-8 to TRBJ2-3, with TRBD2 matching 10 bases. Germline trimming cut 5 bases from V and 0 bases from J; bases unmatched to any gene: 5. CDR3 length: 16 residues. In germline, CDR1 is SGHVS, CDR2 FQNEAQ. The CDR3 region is CASSDGLAASTDTQYF. The CDR3 coding sequence is TGTGCCAGCAGCGATGGACTAGCGGCTAGCACAGATACGCAGTATTTT.

In this sample, this clone turned up a few times. V gene TRBV19 combines with J gene TRBJ2-3, with D possibly TRBD2 on 6 matching bases. V shed 7 bases and J shed 3 bases, with 14 bases lying between them. CDR1 is LNHDA, CDR2 SQIVND, per germline (reference sequence). The CDR3 sequence is 14 residues long. The CDR3 is CASKGRGPTDTQYF. CDR3 bases: TGTGCCAGTAAAGGGCGGGGCCCGACAGATACGCAGTATTTT.

This sequence joins TRBV18 and TRBJ2-7, with D possibly being TRBD1 (5 bases). V was cut by 6 bases and J by 12 bases, with 18 bases left in between. This CDR3 is built from 12 residues. Germline loops: CDR1 KGHSH, CDR2 LQKENI. The CDR3 spells CASSEQGPPWYF. CDR3 in DNA: TGTGCCAGCTCCGAGCAGGGTCCCCCCTGGTACTTC.

The chain has TRBV9 and TRBJ2-2, with 10 nucleotides matching TRBD1. V trimming: 6 bases; J trimming: 4 bases; junction bases outside the gene matches: 6. Germline assignment: CDR1 SGDLS and CDR2 YYNGEE. CDR3 length: 15 amino acids. CDR3 region: CASTWGQGFTGELFF. In nucleotides, the CDR3 is TGTGCCAGCACATGGGGACAGGGGTTCACCGGGGAGCTGTTTTTT.

V is TRBV9 and J is TRBJ2-7, with D possibly matching TRBD1 (6 bases). Per germline, CDR1 SGDLS and CDR2 YYNGEE. This CDR3 region has 14 residues. Between the trimmed V and J ends, which lost 4 bases and 3 bases, there was a span of 14 bases. CDR3 in DNA: TGTGCCAGCAGCCAACAGGGTCGCGGCTACGAGCAGTACTTC. The encoded protein is CASSQQGRGYEQYF.

The genes are TRBV5-1 and TRBJ1-2; D ambiguous. Trimming took off 5 bases at V and 0 bases at J, with 11 bases between the two ends. Per germline, CDR1 SGHRS and CDR2 YFSETQ. The CDR3 runs to 14 residues. CDR3: CASSRRESNYGYTF. CDR3 nucleotide sequence: TGCGCCAGCAGTCGAAGGGAGTCTAACTATGGCTACACCTTC.

This chain uses TRBV11-2 with TRBJ2-7; D is possibly TRBD1 (6 bases). Looked up from germline, CDR1 is SGHAT and CDR2 is FQNNGV. Deletions cut 3 bases from V and 3 bases from J, with 15 bases between. This CDR3 has 15 residues. CDR3 in amino acids: CASSFTPGEIYEQYF. In nucleotides, the CDR3 is TGTGCCAGCAGCTTTACTCCAGGGGAGATCTACGAGCAGTACTTC.

CDR3 loop: CASRREGRVNEQFF. The DNA of the CDR3 is TGTGCCAGTAGGAGGGAGGGCCGGGTCAATGAGCAGTTCTTC. The chain employs TRBV19 and TRBJ2-1; 7 bases line up with TRBD2. The germline V gene has CDR1 LNHDA and CDR2 SQIVND (reference sequence). This CDR3 contains 14 residues. V dropped 6 bases and J dropped 6; count of bases not matched to a gene: 8.

V gene TRBV19 combines with J gene TRBJ1-3; D uncertain. The ends were cut back, 4 bases at V and 0 bases at J, with 10 bases in the middle. CDR1 and CDR2 (germline): LNHDA, SQIVND (reference sequence). CDR3 length equals 15 residues. For the CDR3, the DNA is TGTGCCAGTAGTAGGCAGCGAAGCTCTGGAAACACCATATATTTT. It translates to CASSRQRSSGNTIYF.

V and J are TRBV7-3 and TRBJ2-3; 7 bases line up with TRBD2. Germline-derived CDR1 and CDR2 are SGHTA and FQGTGA. The CDR3 totals 15 residues. V gave up 5 bases and J gave up 4 bases; unmatched junction bases: 9. The DNA of the CDR3 is TGTGCCAGCAGCCTAGGCGGGGAGGGCCCAGATACGCAGTATTTT. Its translation: CASSLGGEGPDTQYF.

Comments on this clone: This likely comes from a read error, as the CDR3 has no conserved phenylalanine or tryptophan at its end. The chain has TRBV27 and TRBJ1-2, with 7 bases that match TRBD1. Trimming removed 6 bases from V and 3 bases from J; junction bases left unmatched: 1. This CDR3 contains 12 residues. Germline loops: CDR1 MNHEY, CDR2 SMNVEV (reference sequence). The CDR3 DNA is TGTGCCAGCAGACAGGGGTACTATGGCTACACCTCC. This encodes CASRQGYYGYTS.

This rearrangement joins TRBV6-1 to TRBJ2-1; maybe TRBD1 (5 bases). Germline V gene data show CDR1 as MNHNS and CDR2 as SASEGT. V lost 6 bases to trimming and J lost 5 bases, with 8 bases between them. This CDR3 is built from 12 residues. Here the CDR3 DNA reads TGTGCCAGCAGCAAACAGGACAATGAGCAGTTCTTC. Translation: CASSKQDNEQFF.

The V gene is TRBV4-1, the J gene TRBJ2-5, with D maybe TRBD2 (5 bases). Germline values: CDR1 MGHRA, CDR2 YSYEKL. With 2 bases removed from V and 5 bases from J, the gap between germline ends came to 24 bases. CDR3 size: 18 residues. The CDR3 DNA follows: TGCGCCAGCAGCCAATCCACCCGGATGAGGGCTTGGGGTGAGACCCAGTACTTC. It codes for CASSQSTRMRAWGETQYF.

The gene calls are TRBV13 and TRBJ2-4; perhaps TRBD1 as D (6 bases). Germline V gene sequence: CDR1 PRHDT, CDR2 FYEKMQ (reference sequence). This CDR3 spans 15 amino acids. V lost 6 bases to trimming and J lost 4 bases, with 16 bases between them. CDR3 residues: CASRSHRERKNIQYF. The CDR3 bases are TGTGCCAGCAGATCCCACAGGGAACGGAAAAACATTCAGTACTTC.

V usage is TRBV5-1 and J usage is TRBJ2-7, with 10 bases fitting TRBD2. This CDR3 spans 14 amino acids. Trimming took 4 bases from V and 4 from J; bases not matched to a gene: 5. From germline, CDR1 is SGHRS and CDR2 YFSETQ. The CDR3 nucleotides read TGCGCCAGCAGCGGTAGCGGGAGGACTTACGAGCAGTACTTC. Translating it yields CASSGSGRTYEQYF.

This chain links TRBV2 with TRBJ1-2; no clear D. The CDR3 consists of 13 residues. V gave up 6 bases and J gave up 7 bases, with 15 bases separating them. Germline V gene lookup returns CDR1 SNHLY and CDR2 FYNNEI. The CDR3 loop reads CASRVKAAGGYTF. The CDR3 region has the DNA TGTGCCAGCAGAGTGAAGGCAGCGGGTGGCTACACCTTC.

The J gene is TRBJ2-1, the V gene TRBV10-3; 10 bases are a match to TRBD2. Per the germline V gene, CDR1 is ENHRY and CDR2 is SYGVKD. This CDR3 spans 14 amino acids. The V gene end was trimmed by 6 bases and the J gene end by 7 bases; junction bases not matched to a gene: 6. CDR3 sequence (DNA): TGTGCCATCAGAGCAGCGGGAGGGCGGAATGAGCAGTTCTTC. Amino acids: CAIRAAGGRNEQFF.

This clone was recorded only once. This chain joins TRBV4-2 and TRBJ2-1, with TRBD2 identical over 7 bases. The junction had 8 bases not matched to a gene; V was cut back by 4 bases and J by 2 bases. The CDR3 has 16 amino acids. Germline-derived CDR1 and CDR2 are LGHNA and YNFKEQ. The CDR3 loop reads CASSRAWLAAYNEQFF. In DNA, the CDR3 is TGTGCCAGCAGCCGAGCTTGGCTAGCGGCCTACAATGAGCAGTTCTTC.